The 2 T cell receptor beta chains below were found in one sample sequenced in a study of monozygotic twins with cystic fibrosis. Profiling relied on immunoSEQ multiplex PCR, and the TCRdb table lists in-frame clones only, not all of them. The sample has about 14,000 clones; just under 95% are singletons. The source material was blood. The origin of the receptors is a girl aged 2 to 10 with cystic fibrosis.

V and J are TRBV27 and TRBJ1-3; D remains ambiguous. The germline gives CDR1 MNHEY, CDR2 SMNVEV (reference sequence). V was clipped by 5 bases and J by 0 bases, with 11 bases between them. The CDR3 is made up of 15 amino acids. CDR3: CASSETAFSGNTIYF. As DNA, the CDR3 is TGTGCCAGCAGTGAGACTGCTTTCTCTGGAAACACCATATATTTT.

This chain connects TRBV4-1 to TRBJ2-2; a weak D match, TRBD1 (6 bases). Germline values: CDR1 MGHRA, CDR2 YSYEKL. V was clipped by 0 bases and J by 0 bases, with 11 bases between them. The CDR3 sequence is 17 residues long. CDR3 residues: CASSQDNRDTNTGELFF. The CDR3 DNA sequence: TGCGCCAGCAGCCAAGATAACAGGGACACGAACACCGGGGAGCTGTTTTTT.